The 27 T cell receptor beta chains in this list originate from one sample, sequenced in a study of T-cell reconstitution after alpha-beta-depleted transplantation in children. Unique molecular identifiers were built into the TCRbeta library. TCRdb independently ran MiXCR on the PCR reads; one entry per CDR3 protein. Among about 540,000 distinct CDR3 sequences listed, around 16% were seen once. Specimen: PBMCs from the stem cell graft donor, collected from the stem cell graft. Receptors were obtained from a human donor who donated a stem cell graft to a child with acute lymphoblastic leukemia.

V gene TRBV12-3 or TRBV12-4 combines with J gene TRBJ1-1; no clear D. The CDR3 spans 13 residues. V dropped 7 bases and J dropped 5 bases, with 14 bases sitting between them. Written as DNA, the CDR3 is TGTGCCAGCACTACTCTCCATGGGACTGAAGCTTTCTTT. Translating it yields CASTTLHGTEAFF.

This clonotype was found a few times. The J gene is TRBJ1-1, the V gene TRBV12-3 or TRBV12-4; D is uncertain. V was trimmed by 6 bases and J by 4 bases, leaving 18 bases between them. The CDR3 loop spans 15 amino acids. CDR3 in amino acids: CASRNQVGVATEAFF. In DNA, the CDR3 is TGTGCCAGCAGGAATCAGGTCGGGGTTGCCACTGAAGCTTTCTTT.

This chain uses TRBV29-1 with TRBJ2-7; D may be TRBD1 or TRBD2 (7 bases each). V lost 3 bases and J lost 6, with 18 bases in between. Germline V CDR1 and CDR2: SQVTM, ANQGSEA. The CDR3 has 14 amino acids. CDR3 coding DNA: TGCAGCGTTGAGGGGAGGGGGCAAGAGAGCGAGCAGTACTTC. Its translation is CSVEGRGQESEQYF.

The chain has TRBV6-1 and TRBJ2-1; the match to TRBD1 covers 9 bases. The CDR3 is 15 amino acids. The junction had 8 bases not matched to a gene; V was cut back by 5 bases and J by 6 bases. Germline CDR1 reads MNHNS; CDR2 reads SASEGT. CDR3 loop: CASSPRDRVLNEQFF. The CDR3 DNA follows: TGTGCCAGCAGTCCCCGGGACAGGGTACTCAATGAGCAGTTCTTC.

This clonotype was picked up a small number of times. The chain has TRBV19 and TRBJ1-1; D uncertain. This CDR3 is 13 amino acids long. Looked up from germline, CDR1 is LNHDA and CDR2 is SQIVND (reference sequence). Trimming pared 7 bases from V and 2 bases from J, leaving 11 bases between. CDR3 in amino acids: CASTMGYNTEAFF. CDR3 coding DNA: TGTGCCAGTACTATGGGATACAACACTGAAGCTTTCTTT.

This clonotype was detected only a few times. CDR3 coding DNA: TGTGCCAGCAGCTTTGAGCAGGGAGCGAACACCGGGGAGCTGTTTTTT. Translation gives CASSFEQGANTGELFF. The J gene is TRBJ2-2, the V gene TRBV3-1; either TRBD1 or TRBD2 may supply D (5 bases each). Trimming stripped 5 bases from V and 0 bases from J, with 13 bases between. The V gene's germline CDR1 is LGHDT and CDR2 YNNKEL (reference sequence). The CDR3 has 16 residues.

The rearrangement joins TRBV9 to TRBJ2-3; either TRBD1 or TRBD2 may fit D (5 bases each). V lost 2 bases and J lost 0, with 13 bases in between. Germline CDR1 reads SGDLS; CDR2 reads YYNGEE. The length of the CDR3 is 16 residues. CDR3 DNA: TGTGCCAGCAGCGTGACCGGGACGGCAAGCACAGATACGCAGTATTTT. Its protein is CASSVTGTASTDTQYF.

In its sample, this clonotype was seen many times. V usage is TRBV7-2 and J usage is TRBJ2-7, with D unresolved. The CDR3 is 14 amino acids. Germline V CDR1 and CDR2: SGHTA, FQGNSA. V gave up 1 base and J gave up 3 bases, with 10 bases separating them. Here the CDR3 reads CASSLVGSGYEQYF. In DNA, the CDR3 is TGTGCCAGCAGCTTAGTAGGTTCAGGCTACGAGCAGTACTTC.

The V gene is TRBV7-9, the J gene TRBJ1-1; possible D gene TRBD1, 6 bases. The CDR3 spans 13 residues. Trimming took off 5 bases at V and 8 bases at J, with 15 bases between the two ends. The V gene's germline CDR1 is SEHNR and CDR2 FQNEAQ (reference sequence). The CDR3 loop reads CASSAAVTGEAFF. The CDR3 DNA follows: TGTGCCAGCAGCGCAGCCGTTACAGGGGAAGCTTTCTTT.

This clonotype showed up just a few times. The V gene is TRBV12-3 or TRBV12-4, the J gene TRBJ2-5, with D perhaps TRBD1 (6 bases). Trimming shortened V by 1 base and J by 9 bases, and 9 bases separated the two germline ends. CDR3 length: 12 amino acids. CDR3 sequence (DNA): TGTGCCAGCAGTTTAGTAGGGGGAGCCCAGTACTTC. Protein: CASSLVGGAQYF.

This chain uses TRBV12-3 or TRBV12-4 with TRBJ2-7; 7 bases fit TRBD2. Trimming cost V 4 bases and J 4 bases; bases outside gene matches: 7. This CDR3 has 14 residues. The CDR3 reads CASSSRGGSYEQYF. The CDR3 nucleotides read TGTGCCAGCAGTTCCCGCGGGGGATCGTACGAGCAGTACTTC.

This clonotype was counted a few times. The CDR3, as DNA: TGTGCCAGCAGTTCAGGGCTAGCGGGAGGGCCGCACAATGAGCAGTTCTTC. It encodes CASSSGLAGGPHNEQFF. The gene calls are TRBV27 and TRBJ2-1, with 12 positions matching TRBD2. V shed 4 bases, J shed 5 bases, and the junction held 9 bases outside the gene matches. CDR3 length: 17 amino acids. From germline, CDR1 is MNHEY and CDR2 SMNVEV (reference sequence).

V usage is TRBV12-3 or TRBV12-4 and J usage is TRBJ1-3; D perhaps matches TRBD1 (6 bases). This CDR3 contains 16 residues. Trimming left V 4 bases short and J 4 bases short, with 17 bases between. The CDR3, as DNA: TGTGCCAGCAGTTCAGGGCAGGGGCGAGGAGGAAACACCATATATTTT. Amino acid sequence: CASSSGQGRGGNTIYF.

In this sample, this clonotype turned up a few times. The chain employs TRBV5-1 and TRBJ1-1, with D hard to call. Trimming took off 4 bases at V and 7 bases at J, with 17 bases between the two ends. Germline V gene data show CDR1 as SGHRS and CDR2 as YFSETQ. CDR3 length: 14 residues. CDR3 bases: TGCGCCAGCAGCACAGAGGGCGGCCCTAATGAAGCTTTCTTT. This codes for CASSTEGGPNEAFF.

V usage is TRBV9 and J usage is TRBJ1-2, with D unresolved. Germline CDR1 and CDR2: SGDLS and YYNGEE. The CDR3 loop spans 14 amino acids. Trimming removed 0 bases at V and 1 base at J, with 7 bases between. The CDR3 DNA reads as TGTGCCAGCAGCGTAGATCTGGGTAACTATGGCTACACCTTC. It translates to CASSVDLGNYGYTF.

This clonotype was seen many times. The V call is TRBV5-5, the J call TRBJ2-5; D call uncertain. This CDR3 is built from 12 residues. The V gene lost 1 base and the J gene lost 1 base, with 2 bases spanning the gap. The V gene's germline CDR1 is SGHKS and CDR2 YYEKEE (reference sequence). This CDR3 is CASSLFQETQYF. The DNA of the CDR3 is TGTGCCAGCAGCTTGTTCCAAGAGACCCAGTACTTC.

CDR3 sequence reads: CASSLTIGGYEQYF. The CDR3 bases are TGTGCCAGCAGTTTAACTATTGGCGGTTACGAGCAGTACTTC. V gene TRBV27 combines with J gene TRBJ2-7; no clear D gene. This CDR3 is built from 14 residues. V shed 2 bases and J shed 4 bases, with 12 bases lying between them. Germline-derived CDR1 and CDR2 are MNHEY and SMNVEV (reference sequence).

This clonotype was observed a handful of times. J is TRBJ2-2 and V is TRBV7-2; 12 bases fit TRBD2. From germline, CDR1 is SGHTA and CDR2 FQGNSA. V was clipped by 4 bases and J by 6 bases; unmatched bases: 9. This CDR3 is built from 17 residues. CDR3 sequence reads: CASSSRILAGGAGELFF. Here the CDR3 DNA reads TGTGCCAGCAGCTCACGTATACTAGCGGGAGGAGCCGGGGAGCTGTTTTTT. Full variable domain (missing parts from reference TRBV7-2 and TRBJ2-2): GAGVSQSPSNKVTEKGKDVELRCDPISGHTALYWYRQSLGQGLEFLIYFQGNSAPDKSGLPSDRFSAERTGGSVSTLTIQRTQQEDSAVYLCASSSRILAGGAGELFFGEGSRLTVL.

This sequence joins TRBV7-8 and TRBJ1-4, with TRBD1 matching over 7 bases. The trim removed 2 bases at V and 8 bases at J, leaving 8 bases unmatched. The CDR3 totals 15 residues. Germline CDR1 is SGHVS and CDR2 is FQNEAQ. CDR3 nucleotides: TGTGCCAGCAGCTTACCGGCAGGGGGAAACGAAAAACTGTTTTTT. It is translated as CASSLPAGGNEKLFF.

The chain couples TRBV7-9 to TRBJ1-1; 9 bases are shared with TRBD1. Germline CDR1 is SEHNR and CDR2 is FQNEAQ (reference sequence). The CDR3 covers 15 residues. V lost 1 base to trimming and J lost 0 bases; unmatched junction nucleotides: 0. The CDR3 nucleotides are TGTGCCAGCAGCTTAGGGGACAGGGTGAACACTGAAGCTTTCTTT. It codes for CASSLGDRVNTEAFF.

The chain links TRBV6-5 to TRBJ2-1; 9 bases are shared with TRBD2. The CDR3 has 15 residues. The junction had 9 bases not matched to a gene; V was cut back by 6 bases and J by 6 bases. Germline loops: CDR1 MNHEY, CDR2 SVGAGI. CDR3 DNA: TGTGCCAGCAGACGACTAGCGGAGGGGTCCAATGAGCAGTTCTTC. It specifies CASRRLAEGSNEQFF.

This clonotype was found a few times. The chain combines TRBV2 with TRBJ1-5; D may be TRBD1 (6 bases). This CDR3 has 15 amino acids. Germline values: CDR1 SNHLY, CDR2 FYNNEI. V shed 5 bases and J shed 3 bases, with 14 bases lying between them. CDR3 coding DNA: TGTGCCAGCAGTCTAGCTACAGGGAACAATCAGCCCCAGCATTTT. Its protein is CASSLATGNNQPQHF.

This clonotype was found once. This chain uses TRBV6-5 with TRBJ1-1; D perhaps matches TRBD1 (5 bases). This CDR3 contains 15 residues. The germline V gene has CDR1 MNHEY and CDR2 SVGAGI. V gave up 3 bases and J gave up 1 base, with 12 bases separating them. In DNA, the CDR3 is TGTGCCAGCAGTTATGGGGGAGACTGGAACACTGAAGCTTTCTTT. Translating it yields CASSYGGDWNTEAFF.

This clonotype showed up many times. The chain joins TRBV20-1 to TRBJ2-7; tentatively, D is TRBD1 or TRBD2 (5 bases each). The germline V and J ends were trimmed by 1 base and 2 bases, with 12 bases remaining between them. Germline V gene lookup returns CDR1 DFQATT and CDR2 SNEGSKA (reference sequence). The CDR3 sequence is 14 residues long. CDR3 protein: CSARAGTDTYEQYF. The CDR3 DNA is TGCAGTGCTAGAGCCGGGACGGATACCTACGAGCAGTACTTC.

The V and J genes are TRBV6-5 and TRBJ2-5; D not certain. Germline lookup yields CDR1 MNHEY and CDR2 SVGAGI. The V end was cut by 3 bases, the J end by 3 bases, with 8 bases between. The CDR3 totals 13 residues. CDR3 bases: TGTGCCAGCAGTTATAGTCCTGAAGAGACCCAGTACTTC. Translated: CASSYSPEETQYF.

The chain employs TRBV20-1 and TRBJ2-1; TRBD2 matches at 10 bases. CDR3 size: 18 residues. Germline V gene lookup returns CDR1 DFQATT and CDR2 SNEGSKA (reference sequence). The junction had 16 bases not matched to a gene; V was cut back by 0 bases and J by 8 bases. CDR3 sequence (DNA): TGCAGTGCTAGAGATGTCTCCAGCGGGAGGGCCGGTTTCGATGAGCAGTTCTTC. Translated, it gives CSARDVSSGRAGFDEQFF.

The V gene is TRBV25-1, the J gene TRBJ2-1, with a weak D call TRBD2 (6 bases). Germline V gene lookup returns CDR1 MGHDK and CDR2 SYGVNS. V was trimmed by 7 bases and J by 1 base, leaving 11 bases between them. The CDR3 runs to 14 residues. CDR3 residues: CASTERGSYNEQFF. CDR3 nucleotide sequence: TGTGCCAGCACCGAACGGGGGTCCTACAATGAGCAGTTCTTC. The whole variable domain, filled in from reference TRBV25-1 and TRBJ2-1, reads EADIYQTPRYLVIGTGKKITLECSQTMGHDKMYWYQQDPGMELHLIHYSYGVNSTEKGDLSSESTVSRIRTEHFPLTLESARPSHTSQYLCASTERGSYNEQFFGPGTRLTVL.